Each of the 24 T cell receptor beta chains below was sequenced from the same sample in a study of shared clonotypes between healthy human individuals. Naive CD8 cells, CD45RO-negative and positively selected for CCR7, excluded terminally differentiated effector memory CD45RA+ cells. Only in-frame clones appear in the TCRdb table, and some are missing; sequencing was by immunoSEQ multiplex PCR. The table has over 2 million clones, roughly 94% seen once. The sample taken for sequencing was naive CD8+ T cells sorted from blood. The receptors were gathered from a man aged 18 to 30 in good health.

This rearrangement joins TRBV27 to TRBJ1-5; D not resolved. This CDR3 spans 16 amino acids. Trimming cost V 0 bases and J 0 bases, with 9 bases left between them. Germline CDR1 is MNHEY and CDR2 is SMNVEV (reference sequence). CDR3 in amino acids: CASSLSSSYSNQPQHF. The CDR3 coding sequence is TGTGCCAGCAGTTTATCATCCAGTTATAGCAATCAGCCCCAGCATTTT.

The chain couples TRBV7-9 to TRBJ2-7; TRBD2 is a possible D gene (7 bases). The CDR3 totals 15 residues. The V end lost 5 bases, the J end lost 2 bases, and 16 bases lay between the germline ends. The germline V gene has CDR1 SEHNR and CDR2 FQNEAQ (reference sequence). The CDR3 DNA reads TGTGCCAGCAGCCGGGAGGTGGACAGTCCCTACGAGCAGTACTTC. Its protein product is CASSREVDSPYEQYF.

This clone was detected once. This chain connects TRBV4-1 to TRBJ1-3, with 7 nucleotides matching TRBD1. Germline CDR1 and CDR2: MGHRA and YSYEKL. V lost 0 bases and J lost 3; bases outside the gene matches: 14. The CDR3 length is 19 residues. CDR3 bases: TGCGCCAGCAGCCAAGAACGACAGGGAGCCCGGCTATATGGAAACACCATATATTTT. Protein product: CASSQERQGARLYGNTIYF.

The rearrangement links TRBV28 to TRBJ1-1; D perhaps matches TRBD1 (6 bases). The germline gives CDR1 MDHEN, CDR2 SYDVKM. This CDR3 contains 14 residues. V gave up 5 bases and J gave up 0 bases, with 10 bases separating them. CDR3 sequence (DNA): TGTGCCAGCAGTGGCAGGGGCGTGAACACTGAAGCTTTCTTT. This encodes CASSGRGVNTEAFF.

The chain uses TRBV5-6 and TRBJ1-5, with 8 positions matching TRBD1. Trimming removed 5 bases from V and 3 bases from J; junction bases left unmatched: 7. The CDR3 spans 15 residues. Germline V gene sequence: CDR1 SGHDT, CDR2 YYEEEE. CDR3 amino acids: CASSFGTGPNQPQHF. The CDR3 bases are TGTGCCAGCAGTTTCGGGACAGGTCCCAATCAGCCCCAGCATTTT.

This clone was detected only a few times. The CDR3 spells CASSPDLGAYGYTF. The CDR3 DNA reads as TGCGCCAGCAGCCCAGATCTGGGGGCGTATGGCTACACCTTC. The rearrangement uses TRBV4-1 and TRBJ1-2; maybe TRBD1 (6 bases). Trimming stripped 4 bases from V and 5 bases from J, with 14 bases between. There are 14 residues in the CDR3. The germline V gene has CDR1 MGHRA and CDR2 YSYEKL.

The V and J genes are TRBV7-6 and TRBJ1-4; D perhaps matches TRBD1 (6 bases). Trimming removed 6 bases at V and 4 bases at J, with 9 bases between. CDR1 and CDR2 (germline): SGHVS, FNYEAQ. The length of the CDR3 is 13 residues. The CDR3 sequence: CASRDRINEKLFF. CDR3 sequence (DNA): TGTGCCAGCAGAGACAGGATTAATGAAAAACTGTTTTTT.

The V call is TRBV6-5, the J call TRBJ2-3; D is perhaps TRBD2 (6 bases). Germline V lookup: CDR1 MNHEY, CDR2 SVGAGI. Trimming stripped 8 bases from V and 6 bases from J, with 21 bases between. The CDR3 length is 15 residues. CDR3 DNA: TGTGCCAGCGACGCCGGGGGAGTCTCATCGGATACGCAGTATTTT. Translating it yields CASDAGGVSSDTQYF.

V and J are TRBV5-8 and TRBJ2-1; 9 positions agree with TRBD2. The V segment lost 1 base and the J segment 8 bases; nucleotides outside the gene matches: 13. Germline values: CDR1 SGHTS, CDR2 YDEGEE. The length of the CDR3 is 17 residues. CDR3: CASSLWASGVIIHEQFF. The DNA for the CDR3 is TGTGCCAGCAGCTTGTGGGCTAGCGGGGTAATTATCCATGAGCAGTTCTTC.

The gene calls are TRBV10-2 and TRBJ2-2; D is undetermined. This CDR3 is built from 14 residues. Germline CDR1 WSHSY, CDR2 SAAADI. Trimming took off 6 bases at V and 3 bases at J, with 11 bases between the two ends. DNA of the CDR3: TGCGCCAGCAGATCTGAGGTTCACACCGGGGAGCTGTTTTTT. Its translation is CASRSEVHTGELFF.

The chain carries TRBV5-1 and TRBJ1-5; unclear D gene. The CDR3 length is 12 residues. CDR1 is SGHRS, CDR2 YFSETQ, per germline. Trimming cost V 4 bases and J 2 bases, with 4 bases left between them. The DNA of the CDR3 is TGCGCCAGCAGCGACGGCAATCAGCCCCAGCATTTT. Residues: CASSDGNQPQHF.

Details on this clone: The junction differs from germline at one of its ends, possibly a read error. The rearrangement uses TRBV7-7 and TRBJ2-5; D uncertain. CDR1 is SSHAT and CDR2 is FNYEAQ in the germline V gene (reference sequence). The CDR3 sequence is 14 residues long. CDR3 residues: CASSLGGFQETQYF. In DNA form, the CDR3 reads TGTGCTAGCAGCTTAGGTGGGTTCCAAGAGACCCAGTACTTC.

The chain joins TRBV30 to TRBJ2-1; weak D call: TRBD2 (5 bases). The CDR3 length is 11 residues. Per germline, CDR1 GTSNPN and CDR2 SVGIG (reference sequence). V lost 0 bases and J 13 bases, leaving 10 bases between the germline ends. The chain's CDR3 is CAWSVSGYQFF. In nucleotides, the CDR3 is TGTGCCTGGAGTGTAAGCGGTTATCAGTTCTTC.

The J gene is TRBJ1-1, the V gene TRBV27; D uncertain. Germline V gene data show CDR1 as MNHEY and CDR2 as SMNVEV (reference sequence). V lost 5 bases and J lost 6, with 13 bases in between. This CDR3 has 13 residues. Here the CDR3 DNA reads TGTGCCAGCAGTGCCTCCGGGGAAGCTGAAGCTTTCTTT. It encodes CASSASGEAEAFF.

The J gene is TRBJ2-1, the V gene TRBV19, with TRBD1 as a possible D gene (6 bases). Germline V CDR1 and CDR2: LNHDA, SQIVND (reference sequence). The ends were cut back, 4 bases at V and 2 bases at J, with 21 bases in the middle. The CDR3 length is 18 residues. In DNA form, the CDR3 reads TGTGCCAGTAGTACAGACCCACAGGGTCTCACCCCCTACAATGAGCAGTTCTTC. Encoded protein: CASSTDPQGLTPYNEQFF.

The rearrangement links TRBV4-3 to TRBJ1-6; D is perhaps TRBD1 (5 bases). CDR1 and CDR2 (germline): LGHNA, YSLEER. V was pared by 4 bases and J by 2 bases, with 15 bases between. This CDR3 has 17 amino acids. CDR3 nucleotide sequence: TGCGCCAGCAGCCCGACAGTAGAGGGAGCCTATAATTCACCCCTCCACTTT. Protein: CASSPTVEGAYNSPLHF.

The chain joins TRBV7-9 to TRBJ1-3; a weak D match, TRBD1 (5 bases). Looked up from germline, CDR1 is SEHNR and CDR2 is FQNEAQ (reference sequence). Trimming cost V 0 bases and J 4 bases, with 16 bases left between them. The CDR3 length is 17 residues. CDR3 loop: CASSLALGEVDGNTIYF. The CDR3 coding sequence is TGTGCCAGCAGCTTAGCGCTAGGGGAGGTGGACGGAAACACCATATATTTT.

The V call is TRBV30, the J call TRBJ1-6; 9 bases agree with TRBD1. V shed 6 bases and J 7 bases; nucleotides not matched to a gene: 7. This CDR3 comprises 14 residues. Germline V gene data show CDR1 as GTSNPN and CDR2 as SVGIG (reference sequence). The CDR3 bases are TGTGCCTGTCCGGGGGACAGGGACAATTCACCCCTCCACTTT. It encodes CACPGDRDNSPLHF.

This CDR3 is CASSEGLDLYEQYF. In nucleotides, the CDR3 is TGTGCCAGCAGTGAAGGACTGGACCTCTACGAGCAGTACTTC. The chain couples TRBV6-1 to TRBJ2-7, with unresolved D. V shed 1 base and J shed 3 bases, with 10 bases lying between them. This CDR3 region has 14 residues. Germline V lookup: CDR1 MNHNS, CDR2 SASEGT.

J is TRBJ1-1 and V is TRBV27, with D unclear. This CDR3 has 15 amino acids. Germline lookup yields CDR1 MNHEY and CDR2 SMNVEV (reference sequence). Trimming removed 1 base at V and 1 base at J, with 10 bases between. CDR3: CASSLLMGSNTEAFF. Written as DNA, the CDR3 is TGTGCCAGCAGTTTATTGATGGGCTCGAACACTGAAGCTTTCTTT.

This clone appeared once. The V gene is TRBV27, the J gene TRBJ1-4; D not certain. Germline V lookup: CDR1 MNHEY, CDR2 SMNVEV (reference sequence). The CDR3 runs to 14 residues. The germline V and J ends were trimmed by 1 base and 6 bases, with 9 bases remaining between them. The CDR3 DNA follows: TGTGCCAGCAGTTTATGGGAATCGGATGAAAAACTGTTTTTT. This codes for CASSLWESDEKLFF.

The chain carries TRBV10-3 and TRBJ2-5, with a tentative D call TRBD1 (7 bases). The germline CDR1 and CDR2 sequences are ENHRY and SYGVKD. The CDR3 runs to 14 residues. Trimming pared 5 bases from V and 5 bases from J, leaving 15 bases between. CDR3 sequence reads: CAISPEGAGETQYF. DNA of the CDR3: TGTGCCATCAGTCCCGAGGGGGCGGGGGAGACCCAGTACTTC.

This clone was picked up one time. V usage is TRBV29-1 and J usage is TRBJ2-1; D unresolved. CDR3 size: 13 residues. Trimming shortened V by 0 bases and J by 6 bases, and 9 bases separated the two germline ends. Germline CDR1 SQVTM, CDR2 ANQGSEA. The CDR3 DNA is TGCAGCGTTGAAGACGGTCAGACCAATGAGCAGTTCTTC. Its translation: CSVEDGQTNEQFF.

The chain combines TRBV13 with TRBJ2-7, with D perhaps matching TRBD2 (6 bases). The CDR3 is made up of 14 amino acids. The V and J ends lost 5 bases and 5 bases respectively, with 16 bases between them. The V gene's germline CDR1 is PRHDT and CDR2 FYEKMQ (reference sequence). CDR3 region: CASSPRLGFDEQYF. The CDR3 DNA reads as TGTGCCAGCAGCCCCCGACTAGGATTCGACGAGCAGTACTTC. Based on the CDR3 plus reference TRBV13 and TRBJ2-7, the full variable domain is AAGVIQSPRHLIKEKRETATLKCYPIPRHDTVYWYQQGPGQDPQFLISFYEKMQSDKGSIPDRFSAQQFSDYHSELNMSSLELGDSALYFCASSPRLGFDEQYFGPGTRLTVT.